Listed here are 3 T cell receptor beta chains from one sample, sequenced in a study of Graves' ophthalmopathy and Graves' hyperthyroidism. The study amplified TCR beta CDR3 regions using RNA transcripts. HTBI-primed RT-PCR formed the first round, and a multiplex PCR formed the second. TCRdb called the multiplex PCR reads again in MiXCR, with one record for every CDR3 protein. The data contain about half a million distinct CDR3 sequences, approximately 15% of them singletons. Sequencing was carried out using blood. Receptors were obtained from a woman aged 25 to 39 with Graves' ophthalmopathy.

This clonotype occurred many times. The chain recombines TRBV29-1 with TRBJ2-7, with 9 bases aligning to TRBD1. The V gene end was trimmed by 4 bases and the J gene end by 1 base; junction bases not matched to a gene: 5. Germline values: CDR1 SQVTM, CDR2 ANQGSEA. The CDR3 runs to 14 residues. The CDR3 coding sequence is TGCAGCGTTGGGGGACAGGGAAGATCCTACGAGCAGTACTTC. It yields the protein CSVGGQGRSYEQYF.

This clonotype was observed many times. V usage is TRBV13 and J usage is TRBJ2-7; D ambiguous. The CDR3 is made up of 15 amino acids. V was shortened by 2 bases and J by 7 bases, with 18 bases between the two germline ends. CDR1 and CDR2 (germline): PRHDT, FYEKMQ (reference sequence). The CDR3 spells CASSLSPGQANEQYF. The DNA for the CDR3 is TGTGCCAGCAGCTTAAGCCCCGGGCAGGCGAATGAGCAGTACTTC.

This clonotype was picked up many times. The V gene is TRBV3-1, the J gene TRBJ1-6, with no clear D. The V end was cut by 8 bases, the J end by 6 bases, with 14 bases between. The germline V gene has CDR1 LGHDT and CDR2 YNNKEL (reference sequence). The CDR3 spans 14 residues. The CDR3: CASLGVGSNSPLHF. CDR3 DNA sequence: TGTGCCAGCCTCGGTGTGGGAAGTAATTCACCCCTCCACTTT.